This TCR beta chain appears in the sequencing data of a study of T cells in Graves' hyperthyroidism and ophthalmopathy. Study-wide results and caveats: A 13 V-J signature model discriminated ophthalmopathy versus stable hyperthyroidism.

This clonotype was seen just once. Its antigen is not identified. A much larger clone lies one base from this, so it may be a read error. The conserved phenylalanine or tryptophan normally closing the CDR3 is absent here, so this likely arose from a read error. J lost 5 bases, V lost 3 bases, and 3 bases had no gene match. CDR3 length equals 14 residues. CDR1 is LGHDT and CDR2 is YNNKEL in the germline V gene (reference sequence). Amplification of TCR beta CDR3 regions was performed using RNA transcripts as template. HTBI primers were employed in a first-round RT-PCR of the TCR CDR3. TCRdb passed the multiplex PCR reads through MiXCR, listing each CDR3 protein once. The sample has about 720,000 distinct CDR3 sequences, approximately 19% seen once; the top ten hold around 17%.

Source material: blood. The chain is built from TRBV3-1 and TRBJ1-1; 10 bases map to TRBD1. This TCR was recovered from a woman between 45 and 65 years old with Graves' hyperthyroidism that later progressed to Graves' ophthalmopathy. CDR3 sequence reads: CASSQDRGFTEAFL. The CDR3 region has the DNA TGTGCCAGCAGCCAGGACAGGGGGTTTACTGAAGCTTTCCTT.